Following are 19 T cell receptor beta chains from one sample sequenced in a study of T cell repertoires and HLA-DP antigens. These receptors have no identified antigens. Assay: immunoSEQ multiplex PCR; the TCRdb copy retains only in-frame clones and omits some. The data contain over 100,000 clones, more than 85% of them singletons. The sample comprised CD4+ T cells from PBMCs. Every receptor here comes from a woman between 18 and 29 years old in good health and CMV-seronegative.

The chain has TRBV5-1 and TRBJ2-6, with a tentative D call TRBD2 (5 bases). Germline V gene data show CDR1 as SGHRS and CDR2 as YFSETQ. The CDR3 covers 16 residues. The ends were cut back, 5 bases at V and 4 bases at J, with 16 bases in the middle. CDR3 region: CASRDYRGSGANVLTF. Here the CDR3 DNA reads TGCGCCAGCAGAGACTACCGAGGCTCCGGGGCCAACGTCCTGACTTTC.

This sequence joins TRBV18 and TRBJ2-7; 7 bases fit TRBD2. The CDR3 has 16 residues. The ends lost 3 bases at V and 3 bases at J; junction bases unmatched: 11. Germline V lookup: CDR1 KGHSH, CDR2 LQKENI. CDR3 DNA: TGTGCCAGCTCACCTTCTGGGACTAAAAACAACTACGAGCAGTACGTC. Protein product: CASSPSGTKNNYEQYV.

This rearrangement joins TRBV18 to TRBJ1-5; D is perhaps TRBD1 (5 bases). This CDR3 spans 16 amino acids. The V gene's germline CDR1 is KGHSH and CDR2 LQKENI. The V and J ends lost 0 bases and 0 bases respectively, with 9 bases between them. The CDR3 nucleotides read TGTGCCAGCTCACCACCGGGGACGGCTAGCAATCAGCCCCAGCATTTT. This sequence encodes CASSPPGTASNQPQHF.

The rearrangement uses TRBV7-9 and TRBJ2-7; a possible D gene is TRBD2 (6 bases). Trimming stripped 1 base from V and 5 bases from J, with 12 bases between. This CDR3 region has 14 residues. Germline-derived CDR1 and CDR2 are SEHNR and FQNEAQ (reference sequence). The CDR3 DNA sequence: TGTGCCAGCAGCTTAGGTCGGGAGTCCAACGAGCAGTACTTC. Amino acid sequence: CASSLGRESNEQYF.

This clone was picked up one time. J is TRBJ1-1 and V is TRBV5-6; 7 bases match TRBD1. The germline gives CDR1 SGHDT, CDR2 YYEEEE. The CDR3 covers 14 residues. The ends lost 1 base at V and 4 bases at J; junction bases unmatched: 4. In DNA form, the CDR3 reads TGTGCCAGCAGCTTGAGGGGGCACGGCACTGAAGCTTTCTTT. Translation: CASSLRGHGTEAFF.

CDR3 loop: CASAPQSLNEQFF. DNA for the CDR3: TGTGCTAGTGCCCCCCAAAGCTTGAATGAGCAGTTCTTC. The chain couples TRBV12-5 to TRBJ2-1; D is unclear. V lost 7 bases and J lost 7, with 14 bases in between. The CDR3 covers 13 residues. Germline CDR1 is LGHNT and CDR2 is FRNRAP.

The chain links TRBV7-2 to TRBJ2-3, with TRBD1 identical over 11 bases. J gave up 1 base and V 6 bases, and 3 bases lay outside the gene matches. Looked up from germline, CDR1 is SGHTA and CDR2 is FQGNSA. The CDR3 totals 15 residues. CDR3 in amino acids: CASSLGQGGTDTQYF. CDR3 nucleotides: TGTGCCAGCAGTTTGGGACAGGGGGGCACAGATACGCAGTATTTT. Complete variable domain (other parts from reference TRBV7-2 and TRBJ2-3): GAGVSQSPSNKVTEKGKDVELRCDPISGHTALYWYRQSLGQGLEFLIYFQGNSAPDKSGLPSDRFSAERTGGSVSTLTIQRTQQEDSAVYLCASSLGQGGTDTQYFGPGTRLTVL.

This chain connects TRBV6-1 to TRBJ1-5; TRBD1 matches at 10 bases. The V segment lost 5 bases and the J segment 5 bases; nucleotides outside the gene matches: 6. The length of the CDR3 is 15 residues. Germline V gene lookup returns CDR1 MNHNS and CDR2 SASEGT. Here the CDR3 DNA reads TGTGCCAGCAGTTTAAAGGGACAGGGGTATCAGCCCCAGCATTTT. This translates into CASSLKGQGYQPQHF.

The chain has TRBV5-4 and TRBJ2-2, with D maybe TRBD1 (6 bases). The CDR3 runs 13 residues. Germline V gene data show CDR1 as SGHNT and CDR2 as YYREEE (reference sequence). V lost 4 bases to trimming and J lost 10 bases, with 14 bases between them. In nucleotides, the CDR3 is TGTGCCAGCAGCCGGACAGTATTTACGGAGCTGTTTTTT. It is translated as CASSRTVFTELFF. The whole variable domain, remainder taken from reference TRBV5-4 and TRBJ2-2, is ETGVTQSPTHLIKTRGQQVTLRCSSQSGHNTVSWYQQALGQGPQFIFQYYREEENGRGNFPPRFSGLQFPNYSSELNVNALELDDSALYLCASSRTVFTELFFGEGSRLTVL.

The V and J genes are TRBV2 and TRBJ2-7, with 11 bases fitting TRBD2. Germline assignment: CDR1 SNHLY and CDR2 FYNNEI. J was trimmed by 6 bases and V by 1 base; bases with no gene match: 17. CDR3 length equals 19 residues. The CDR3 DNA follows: TGTGCCAGCAGTGAAGATGGGTGGCTAGCGGGAGGAATCGTGGGCGAGCAGTACTTC. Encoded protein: CASSEDGWLAGGIVGEQYF.

This chain's CDR3 is CASKTGQWNTEAFF. CDR3 nucleotides: TGTGCCAGCAAAACGGGACAGTGGAACACTGAAGCTTTCTTT. The chain carries TRBV2 and TRBJ1-1; 7 bases agree with TRBD1. This CDR3 comprises 14 residues. CDR1 SNHLY and CDR2 FYNNEI come from the germline V gene. The ends lost 7 bases at V and 1 base at J; junction bases unmatched: 6. The whole variable domain, remainder taken from reference TRBV2 and TRBJ1-1, is EPEVTQTPSHQVTQMGQEVILRCVPISNHLYFYWYRQILGQKVEFLVSFYNNEISEKSEIFDDQFSVERPDGSNFTLKIRSTKLEDSAMYFCASKTGQWNTEAFFGQGTRLTVV.

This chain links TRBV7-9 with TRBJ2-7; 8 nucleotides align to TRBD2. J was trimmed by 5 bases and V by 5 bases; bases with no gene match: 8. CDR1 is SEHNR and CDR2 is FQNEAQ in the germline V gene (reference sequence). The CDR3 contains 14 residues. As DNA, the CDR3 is TGTGCCAGCAGCGAGACCGGGACTAGGGACGAGCAGTACTTC. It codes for CASSETGTRDEQYF.

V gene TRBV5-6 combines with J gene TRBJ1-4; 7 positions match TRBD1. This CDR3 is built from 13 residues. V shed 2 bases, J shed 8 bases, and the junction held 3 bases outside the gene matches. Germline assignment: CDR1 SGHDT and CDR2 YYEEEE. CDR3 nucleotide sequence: TGTGCCAGCAGCTTCGGAGGGGGCGAAAAACTGTTTTTT. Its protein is CASSFGGGEKLFF.

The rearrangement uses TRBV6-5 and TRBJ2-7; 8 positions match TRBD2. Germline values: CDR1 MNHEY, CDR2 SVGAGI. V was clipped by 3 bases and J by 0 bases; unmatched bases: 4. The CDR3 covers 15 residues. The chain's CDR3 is CASSYSGTSSYEQYF. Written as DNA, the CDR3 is TGTGCCAGCAGTTATTCCGGGACTAGCTCCTACGAGCAGTACTTC.

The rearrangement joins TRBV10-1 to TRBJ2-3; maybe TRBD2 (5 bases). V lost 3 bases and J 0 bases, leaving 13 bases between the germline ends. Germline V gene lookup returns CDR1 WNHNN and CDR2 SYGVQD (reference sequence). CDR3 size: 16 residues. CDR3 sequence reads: CASSDRGNWSTDTQYF. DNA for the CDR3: TGCGCCAGCAGTGATCGAGGGAATTGGAGCACAGATACGCAGTATTTT.

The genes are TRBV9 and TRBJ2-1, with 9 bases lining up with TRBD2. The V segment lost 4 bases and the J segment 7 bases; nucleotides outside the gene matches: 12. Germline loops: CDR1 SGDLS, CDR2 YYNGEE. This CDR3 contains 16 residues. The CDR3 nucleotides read TGTGCCAGCAGCCCTCCCCGGGGGACTAGCTCAAATGAGCAGTTCTTC. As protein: CASSPPRGTSSNEQFF.

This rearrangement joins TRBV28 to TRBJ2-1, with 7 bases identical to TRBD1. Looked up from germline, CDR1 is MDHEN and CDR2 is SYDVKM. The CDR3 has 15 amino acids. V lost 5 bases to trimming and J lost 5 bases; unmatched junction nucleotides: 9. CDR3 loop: CASSLRDSTNNEQFF. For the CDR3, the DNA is TGTGCCAGCAGTCTCCGGGACAGTACAAACAATGAGCAGTTCTTC.

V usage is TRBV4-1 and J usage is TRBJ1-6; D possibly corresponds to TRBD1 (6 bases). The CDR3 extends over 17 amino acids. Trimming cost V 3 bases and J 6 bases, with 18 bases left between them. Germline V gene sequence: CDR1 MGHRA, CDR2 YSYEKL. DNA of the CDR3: TGCGCCAGCAGCCATTCACGAGGGCAGGGGTCTAATTCACCCCTCCACTTT. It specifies CASSHSRGQGSNSPLHF.

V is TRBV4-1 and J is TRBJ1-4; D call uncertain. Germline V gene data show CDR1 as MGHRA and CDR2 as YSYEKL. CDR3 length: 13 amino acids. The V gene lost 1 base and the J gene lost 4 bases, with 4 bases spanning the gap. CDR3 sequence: CASSQAFNEKLFF. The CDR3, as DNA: TGCGCCAGCAGCCAAGCCTTTAATGAAAAACTGTTTTTT.